The entry below describes one TCR beta chain. Its cognate antigen has yet to be identified. Per-base qualities were not stored, and no clone one base away is much larger. The sample originates from a study of T cell repertoires in cytomegalovirus infection (dated by TCRdb to between 2017 and 2020). Looking at the study overall: Recently identified HLA-C-restricted CMV epitopes, whose presentation resists viral immunomodulation, were targeted by peptide stimulations together with well-studied HLA-B-restricted epitopes. The HLA type of each donor mattered for the analysis, because public TCR beta signatures pointed to carriage of CMV infection along with the matching HLA type. Study-level results and caveats: In both this cohort and an independent cohort of 350 to 400 donors, the cumulative frequency of public TCR beta family members distinguished carriers of CMV infection plus the relevant HLA type. The ex vivo response was dominated by HLA-C-restricted CMV-specific TCR beta clonotypes, which also provided the single most frequent clonotype in two of eight donors.

These reads were obtained on an Illumina HiSeq 1500. TCRdb itself trimmed the public reads at Q25 with fastp, ran MiXCR and retained productive beta chains. Rows merge per CDR3 protein into single entries with the most common DNA and genes. This sample comprises around 750,000 distinct CDR3 sequences, 30% to 35% of them detected only once. The top ten constitute approximately 13% of the sample. What this sample's treatment or condition label stands for: in vitro stimulation with specific CMV peptide epitopes to enrich CMV-specific T cells. Inclusive of the bounding cysteine and phenylalanine, the CDR3 is 13 residues long. The sequence is cut down to CDR3 DNA, 39 bases in frame from base 1. V is clipped by 6 bases and J by 3 bases, and the sequence between their germline boundaries is 12 bases long.

The clonotype comes from a human donor in good health (CMV status not recorded). Some clones in this sample may be carry-over from other donors' samples. Sequenced material: cultured CD8+ T cells from PBMCs, taken from culture after CMV antigen stimulation. The rearranged chain carries TRBV12-3 or TRBV12-4 and TRBJ2-7, and possibly TRBD2, on 6 matching bases. The CDR3 has the sequence CASRVLGGYEQYF. The DNA is as follows: TGTGCCAGCAGGGTTCTGGGGGGCTACGAGCAGTACTTC.